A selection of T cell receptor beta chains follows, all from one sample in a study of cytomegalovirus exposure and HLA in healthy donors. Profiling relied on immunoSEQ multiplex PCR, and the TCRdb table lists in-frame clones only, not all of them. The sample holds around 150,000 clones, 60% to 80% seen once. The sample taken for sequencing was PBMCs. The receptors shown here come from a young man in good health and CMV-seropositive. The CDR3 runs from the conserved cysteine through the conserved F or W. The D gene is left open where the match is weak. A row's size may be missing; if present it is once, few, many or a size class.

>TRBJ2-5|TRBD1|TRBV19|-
TGTGCCAGTAGTACGGACAGGCAAGAGACCCAGTACTTC
CASSTDRQETQYF
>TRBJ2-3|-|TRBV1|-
TGCACCAGCAGCCAAGATGGGGGGGCCTATGTGGATACGCAGTATTTT
CTSSQDGGAYVDTQYF
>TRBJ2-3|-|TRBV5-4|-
TGTGCCAGCAGCTGGGGCCTAGGGGCAGATACGCAGTATTTT
CASSWGLGADTQYF
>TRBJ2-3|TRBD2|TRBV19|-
TGTGCCAGTAGTATCGCCACTAGCGGTTCGACAGATACGCAGTATTTT
CASSIATSGSTDTQYF
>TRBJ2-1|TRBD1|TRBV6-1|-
TGTGCCAGCAGTCGACAGGGACGGGACGTGGAGCAGTTCTTC
CASSRQGRDVEQFF
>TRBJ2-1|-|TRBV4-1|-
TGCGCCAGCAGCACCCCCCCGACTAGAGATACGTCGGATGAGCAGTTCTTC
CASSTPPTRDTSDEQFF
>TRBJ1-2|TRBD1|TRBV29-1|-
TGCAGCGTTGATCCGGGACAGGGGTTGGGCTACACCTTC
CSVDPGQGLGYTF
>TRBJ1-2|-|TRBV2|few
TGTGCCAGCAGTGGGCAGGCGAATGGCTACACCTTC
CASSGQANGYTF
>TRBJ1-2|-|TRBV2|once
TGTGCCAGCAGTGAAGCTGCAGGTCTTCGCTATGGCTACACCTTC
CASSEAAGLRYGYTF
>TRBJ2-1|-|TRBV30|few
TGTGCCTGGAGTAGGACACCGCCGATTGAGCAGTTCTTC
CAWSRTPPIEQFF
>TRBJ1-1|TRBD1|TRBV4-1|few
TGCGCCAGCAGCCAAGGACATCAGGGGGGCACTGAAGCTTTCTTT
CASSQGHQGGTEAFF
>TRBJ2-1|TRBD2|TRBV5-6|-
TGTGCCAGCAGCCTCCTGGGACTAGCGGGAGGGCCTGCGTTCTTC
CASSLLGLAGGPAFF
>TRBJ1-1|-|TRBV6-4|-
TGTGCCAGCAGTCCCGAAGCGGGTGCGTACACTGAAGCTTTCTTT
CASSPEAGAYTEAFF
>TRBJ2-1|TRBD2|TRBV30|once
TGTGCCTGGAGTGTGCTAGGGACTAGCGGCTACAATGAGCAGTTCTTC
CAWSVLGTSGYNEQFF
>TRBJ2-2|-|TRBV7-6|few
TGTGCCAGCAGCTCGAGGACAGAACCGAACACCGGGGAGCTGTTTTTT
CASSSRTEPNTGELFF
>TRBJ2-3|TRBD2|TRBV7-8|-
TGTGCCAGCAGCTCTGGGACTAGCGTTAGCACAGATACGCAGTATTTT
CASSSGTSVSTDTQYF
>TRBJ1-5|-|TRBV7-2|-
TGTGCCAGCAGCCATCCGGGAGGCAATCAGCCCCAGCATTTT
CASSHPGGNQPQHF
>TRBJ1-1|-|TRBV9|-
TGTGCCAGCAGCGTAACAGGGAAGACTGAAGCTTTCTTT
CASSVTGKTEAFF
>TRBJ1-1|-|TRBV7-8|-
TGTGCCAGCAGCAAAGAAGCACTCCAGGGTGAAGCTTTCTTT
CASSKEALQGEAFF
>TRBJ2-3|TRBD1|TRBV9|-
TGTGCCAGCAGCGTAGGGACAGGGCTTAGCACAGATACGCAGTATTTT
CASSVGTGLSTDTQYF
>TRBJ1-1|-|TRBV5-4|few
TGTGCCAGCAGCTTGGCCTCGGGAACTGAAGCTTTCTTT
CASSLASGTEAFF
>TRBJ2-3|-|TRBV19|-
TGTGCCAGTAGTATATCACGAAGCAGGTCAGATACGCAGTATTTT
CASSISRSRSDTQYF
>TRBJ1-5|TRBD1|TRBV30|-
TGTGCCTGGACCCCTGGACAGGGGAATCAGCCCCAGCATTTT
CAWTPGQGNQPQHF
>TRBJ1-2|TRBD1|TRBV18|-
TGTGCCAGCTCCCGCGAGGACAGGCACTATGGCTACACCTTC
CASSREDRHYGYTF
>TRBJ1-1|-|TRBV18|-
TGTGCCAGCTCACCGAGCGGCGGGTGGACTGAAGCTTTCTTT
CASSPSGGWTEAFF
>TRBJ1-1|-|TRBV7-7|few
TGTGCTAGCAGCTTTAGCAGGAACACTGAAGCTTTCTTT
CASSFSRNTEAFF
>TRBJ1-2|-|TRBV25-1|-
TGTGCCAGCAGTGAATCCCTCTATGGCTACACCTTC
CASSESLYGYTF
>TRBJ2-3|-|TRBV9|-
TGTGCCAGCAGCGTAGACAGGCTTGAGGATACGCAGTATTTT
CASSVDRLEDTQYF
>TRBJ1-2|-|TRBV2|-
TGTGCCGGCCGTAAAAGGGGTGACTATGGCTACACCTTC
CAGRKRGDYGYTF